This T cell receptor beta chain is from a study of metastatic and nonmetastatic thyroid tumors. General study points: Within blood and tumor, benign nodules reportedly had significantly lower TCR beta diversity than malignant thyroid tumors did.

Nobody among the patients had been given any treatment before thyroid surgery. Using MiXCR, TCRdb reanalyzed the PCR reads. Seen here are roughly 14,000 clones, about 35% observed once, and the top ten hold 11%. The V end lost 5 bases, the J end lost 12 bases, and 13 bases lay between the germline ends. CDR1 and CDR2 from the germline V gene are KGHDR and SFDVKD. There are 12 residues in the CDR3. By share of the sample, this clone is medium-sized. Its antigen is currently unknown. What was sequenced was tumor tissue. The chain recombines TRBV24-1 with TRBJ2-1, with a weak D call TRBD1 (6 bases). This receptor was taken from a male donor with papillary thyroid cancer or a benign thyroid nodule (not recorded which). Some clones in this sample may be carry-over from other donors' samples. This CDR3 is CATSAVGTTQFF. CDR3 DNA sequence: TGTGCCACCAGTGCCGTCGGGACAACGCAGTTCTTC.